One TCR beta chain is described in this entry. These data come from a study of identical twins. TCRdb reanalysed the 5' RACE reads using MiXCR and keeps one entry per CDR3 protein. The table includes 310,000 or so distinct CDR3 sequences, under 9% detected once. This sample was also put to use in a study of yellow fever vaccine responses in identical twins.

This receptor was identified in a woman in her late teens or twenties in good health. Sequenced input: memory (CD45RO+) T cells sorted from blood.

The CDR3 sequence: CASNPGGWERRGETQYF. CDR3 nucleotide sequence: TGTGCCAGCAATCCAGGGGGGTGGGAGCGGAGGGGAGAGACCCAGTACTTC. This sequence joins TRBV11-2 and TRBJ2-5, with D possibly being TRBD1 (7 bases). Germline CDR1 is SGHAT and CDR2 is FQNNGV. Deletions cut 7 bases from V and 4 bases from J, with 25 bases between. The CDR3 totals 17 residues.